A selection of T cell receptor beta chains follows, all from one sample in a study of molecular identifiers for immune sequencing clone quantification. MiXCR, applied by TCRdb to the PCR reads, yields one record per CDR3 protein. The data contain more than 300,000 distinct CDR3 sequences, around a fifth of them singletons. Source material: naive CD8+ T cells from blood, with Jurkat cell RNA spiked in. All receptors come from a human donor in good health. Some libraries in this study had Jurkat cell RNA spiked in. Each CDR3 is given with its conserved first and last residue. The D gene is left open where the match is weak. The size field is filled for only some rows; it gives once, few, many or a size class.

V gene: TRBV28; D gene: TRBD2; J gene: TRBJ2-5; clone size: many; CDR3 protein: CASSFPGASGSQETQYF; CDR3 DNA: TGTGCCAGCAGTTTCCCCGGAGCTAGCGGATCACAAGAGACCCAGTACTTC
V gene: TRBV20-1; D gene: TRBD2; J gene: TRBJ2-7; clone size: many; CDR3 protein: CSAPLILAGPPASDEQYF; CDR3 DNA: TGCAGTGCCCCGTTGATTCTAGCGGGGCCCCCGGCTTCCGACGAGCAGTACTTC
V gene: TRBV14; D gene: NA; J gene: TRBJ2-7; clone size: few; CDR3 protein: CASSQGGRPYEQYF; CDR3 DNA: TGTGCCAGCAGCCAAGGTGGCAGGCCCTACGAGCAGTACTTC
V gene: TRBV20-1; D gene: TRBD2; J gene: TRBJ2-3; clone size: many; CDR3 protein: CSADVGLAGSYRDTQYF; CDR3 DNA: TGCAGTGCTGACGTTGGACTAGCGGGATCGTATAGAGATACGCAGTATTTT
V gene: TRBV4-1; D gene: NA; J gene: TRBJ2-6; clone size: many; CDR3 protein: CASSPRSGANVLTF; CDR3 DNA: TGCGCCAGCAGCCCCAGGTCGGGGGCCAACGTCCTGACTTTC
V gene: TRBV14; D gene: NA; J gene: TRBJ2-3; clone size: many; CDR3 protein: CASSQDDLTSSTDTQYF; CDR3 DNA: TGTGCCAGCAGCCAAGATGACCTGACGTCCAGCACAGATACGCAGTATTTT
V gene: TRBV30; D gene: NA; J gene: TRBJ1-1; clone size: many; CDR3 protein: CAWSFGDTEAFF; CDR3 DNA: TGTGCCTGGAGTTTCGGTGACACTGAAGCTTTCTTT
V gene: TRBV10-2; D gene: NA; J gene: TRBJ1-1; clone size: many; CDR3 protein: CASIGYTEAFF; CDR3 DNA: TGCGCCAGCATAGGGTACACTGAAGCTTTCTTT
V gene: TRBV13; D gene: NA; J gene: TRBJ2-2; clone size: NA; CDR3 protein: CASSLRGDTGELFF; CDR3 DNA: TGTGCCAGCAGCTTACGGGGAGACACCGGGGAGCTGTTTTTT
V gene: TRBV9; D gene: NA; J gene: TRBJ2-7; clone size: many; CDR3 protein: CASSVDGSDYEQYF; CDR3 DNA: TGTGCCAGCAGCGTAGATGGGTCGGACTACGAGCAGTACTTC
V gene: TRBV4-1; D gene: NA; J gene: TRBJ2-1; clone size: many; CDR3 protein: CASSLRTSYNEQFF; CDR3 DNA: TGCGCCAGCAGCTTACGGACTTCCTACAATGAGCAGTTCTTC
V gene: TRBV7-9; D gene: TRBD1; J gene: TRBJ2-5; clone size: NA; CDR3 protein: CASSLVLGQGAFRQETQYF; CDR3 DNA: TGTGCCAGCAGCTTAGTATTGGGACAGGGGGCATTCCGACAAGAGACCCAGTACTTC
V gene: TRBV13; D gene: NA; J gene: TRBJ2-7; clone size: NA; CDR3 protein: CASGLGEGSYEQYF; CDR3 DNA: TGTGCCAGCGGCTTAGGCGAGGGCAGCTACGAGCAGTACTTC
V gene: TRBV12-5; D gene: TRBD2; J gene: TRBJ2-3; clone size: many; CDR3 protein: CASGLVRGSGGTNSTDTQYF; CDR3 DNA: TGTGCTAGTGGTTTGGTACGTGGTAGCGGGGGCACAAATAGCACAGATACGCAGTATTTT
V gene: TRBV7-8; D gene: NA; J gene: TRBJ2-5; clone size: many; CDR3 protein: CASSLDETKYQETQYF; CDR3 DNA: TGTGCCAGCAGCTTAGATGAAACAAAGTACCAAGAGACCCAGTACTTC
V gene: TRBV10-3; D gene: NA; J gene: TRBJ2-6; clone size: many; CDR3 protein: CAISDGDGANVLTF; CDR3 DNA: TGTGCCATCAGTGACGGGGACGGGGCCAACGTCCTGACTTTC
V gene: TRBV29-1; D gene: NA; J gene: TRBJ2-1; clone size: many; CDR3 protein: CSAESGEQFF; CDR3 DNA: TGCAGCGCAGAGAGCGGTGAGCAGTTCTTC
V gene: TRBV10-2; D gene: NA; J gene: TRBJ1-5; clone size: NA; CDR3 protein: CASSDWGGQPQHF; CDR3 DNA: TGCGCCAGCAGTGATTGGGGGGGTCAGCCCCAGCATTTT
V gene: TRBV4-3; D gene: TRBD1; J gene: TRBJ2-6; clone size: NA; CDR3 protein: CASSQTTGTGEFSGANVLTF; CDR3 DNA: TGCGCCAGCAGCCAGACCACCGGGACAGGCGAATTCTCTGGGGCCAACGTCCTGACTTTC
V gene: TRBV6-2/TRBV6-3; D gene: NA; J gene: TRBJ1-1; clone size: NA; CDR3 protein: CASSLTGAVTEAFF; CDR3 DNA: TGTGCCAGCAGTTTGACGGGGGCGGTCACTGAAGCTTTCTTT
V gene: TRBV10-2; D gene: NA; J gene: TRBJ2-7; clone size: few; CDR3 protein: CASTDPTSSYEQYF; CDR3 DNA: TGCGCCAGCACCGACCCCACCTCCTCCTACGAGCAGTACTTC
V gene: TRBV20-1; D gene: NA; J gene: TRBJ2-7; clone size: NA; CDR3 protein: CSAEGRLTSYEQYF; CDR3 DNA: TGCAGTGCGGAAGGCAGGTTGACCTCCTACGAGCAGTACTTC
V gene: TRBV7-8; D gene: NA; J gene: TRBJ1-5; clone size: many; CDR3 protein: CASSLVGEANQPQHF; CDR3 DNA: TGTGCCAGCAGCTTAGTAGGGGAGGCCAATCAGCCCCAGCATTTT
V gene: TRBV5-6; D gene: NA; J gene: TRBJ2-3; clone size: many; CDR3 protein: CASSFGYPSTQYF; CDR3 DNA: TGTGCCAGCAGCTTTGGTTATCCGAGTACGCAGTATTTT
V gene: TRBV7-2; D gene: TRBD2; J gene: TRBJ2-3; clone size: many; CDR3 protein: CASSLAGATGDTQYF; CDR3 DNA: TGTGCCAGCAGCCTAGCGGGAGCCACGGGAGATACGCAGTATTTT
V gene: TRBV4-3; D gene: TRBD2; J gene: TRBJ2-3; clone size: NA; CDR3 protein: CASSQGEVAGPTDTQYF; CDR3 DNA: TGCGCCAGCAGCCAAGGGGAGGTAGCGGGACCCACAGATACGCAGTATTTT
V gene: TRBV7-9; D gene: NA; J gene: TRBJ2-3; clone size: many; CDR3 protein: CASSLVPMSTDTQYF; CDR3 DNA: TGTGCCAGCAGCTTAGTTCCTATGAGCACAGATACGCAGTATTTT
V gene: TRBV11-2; D gene: NA; J gene: TRBJ2-1; clone size: few; CDR3 protein: CASSFLRVDEQFF; CDR3 DNA: TGTGCCAGCAGCTTTCTCAGGGTTGATGAGCAGTTCTTC
V gene: TRBV20-1; D gene: TRBD2; J gene: TRBJ2-6; clone size: few; CDR3 protein: CSARDLRLAGDHLLSGANVLTF; CDR3 DNA: TGCAGTGCTAGAGATCTGAGGCTAGCGGGAGACCATCTTCTCTCTGGGGCCAACGTCCTGACTTTC
V gene: TRBV20-1; D gene: NA; J gene: TRBJ2-3; clone size: many; CDR3 protein: CSAGGDIAQAQYF; CDR3 DNA: TGCAGTGCCGGCGGTGATATCGCGCAGGCGCAGTATTTT
V gene: TRBV5-1; D gene: NA; J gene: TRBJ1-1; clone size: NA; CDR3 protein: CASSLGFGRTVLSEAFF; CDR3 DNA: TGCGCCAGCAGCTTGGGTTTTGGGCGGACAGTTCTTTCTGAAGCTTTCTTT
V gene: TRBV4-3; D gene: TRBD1; J gene: TRBJ2-3; clone size: many; CDR3 protein: CASSPVASGGLTDTQYF; CDR3 DNA: TGCGCCAGCAGCCCCGTCGCGTCAGGGGGCCTCACAGATACGCAGTATTTT
V gene: TRBV15; D gene: TRBD2; J gene: TRBJ2-1; clone size: many; CDR3 protein: CATSRDVASGFYNEQFF; CDR3 DNA: TGTGCCACCAGCAGAGATGTGGCTAGCGGGTTTTACAATGAGCAGTTCTTC
V gene: TRBV5-5; D gene: NA; J gene: TRBJ2-3; clone size: many; CDR3 protein: CASSFSPDTQYF; CDR3 DNA: TGTGCCAGCAGCTTCTCCCCAGATACGCAGTATTTT
V gene: TRBV6-6; D gene: TRBD1; J gene: TRBJ2-5; clone size: once; CDR3 protein: CASSYTDRGVKTQYF; CDR3 DNA: TGTGCCAGCAGTTACACGGACAGGGGTGTGAAGACCCAGTACTTC
V gene: TRBV2; D gene: NA; J gene: TRBJ1-2; clone size: many; CDR3 protein: CASSGTSNYGYTF; CDR3 DNA: TGTGCCAGCAGTGGGACATCAAATTATGGCTACACCTTC